What follows are 12 T cell receptor beta chains derived from one specimen sequenced in a study of blood T cell repertoires in COVID-19. This table comes from immunoSEQ multiplex PCR, and its TCRdb copy is limited to in-frame clones, with some not included. Among roughly 150,000 clones, more than 75% were seen once, and the ten largest hold 5.4%. Sequenced input: peripheral blood. The receptor set was obtained from a human donor in a cohort sampled during active COVID-19.

This sequence joins TRBV2 and TRBJ1-6, with D uncertain. Trimming took off 3 bases at V and 3 bases at J, with 12 bases between the two ends. The CDR3 has 16 residues. Germline CDR1 reads SNHLY; CDR2 reads FYNNEI. CDR3 sequence reads: CASSDGGLSYNSPLHF. CDR3 nucleotide sequence: TGTGCCAGCAGTGACGGAGGTTTAAGCTATAATTCACCCCTCCACTTT.

The chain has TRBV30 and TRBJ1-3, with D perhaps matching TRBD1 (6 bases). V gave up 4 bases and J gave up 0 bases, with 16 bases separating them. The germline CDR1 and CDR2 sequences are GTSNPN and SVGIG (reference sequence). CDR3 length: 16 amino acids. The CDR3 sequence: CAWNFLTGLSGNTIYF. The CDR3 DNA reads as TGTGCCTGGAACTTTCTGACAGGTCTCTCTGGAAACACCATATATTTT. The full variable domain, with the rest looked up from reference TRBV30 and TRBJ1-3, is SQTIHQWPATLVQPVGSPLSLECTVEGTSNPNLYWYRQAAGRGLQLLFYSVGIGQISSEVPQNLSASRPQDRQFILSSKKLLLSDSGFYLCAWNFLTGLSGNTIYFGEGSWLTVV.

The chain links TRBV30 to TRBJ2-5; D possibly corresponds to TRBD1 (6 bases). The V end lost 4 bases, the J end lost 1 base, and 13 bases lay between the germline ends. The CDR3 has 14 residues. CDR1 GTSNPN and CDR2 SVGIG come from the germline V gene (reference sequence). Here the CDR3 DNA reads TGTGCCTGGATGGGGGCGGCGACCCAAGAGACCCAGTACTTC. As protein: CAWMGAATQETQYF.

This sequence joins TRBV15 and TRBJ2-7; D gene uncertain. This CDR3 contains 13 residues. V gave up 0 bases and J gave up 2 bases, with 5 bases separating them. Germline V CDR1 and CDR2: LNHNV, YYDKDF (reference sequence). CDR3 nucleotide sequence: TGTGCCACCAGCAGAGACAGGACCTACGAGCAGTACTTC. It yields the protein CATSRDRTYEQYF.

On this clone: Other DNA sequences within the sample encode an identical CDR3. The CDR3: CASSPGGADTEAFF. The CDR3 coding sequence is TGTGCCAGCAGCCCAGGGGGCGCCGACACTGAAGCTTTCTTT. The chain is built from TRBV28 and TRBJ1-1, with 8 bases matching TRBD1. Germline trimming cut 6 bases from V and 3 bases from J; bases unmatched to any gene: 6. This CDR3 spans 14 amino acids. Germline V gives CDR1 MDHEN, CDR2 SYDVKM. Based on the CDR3 plus reference TRBV28 and TRBJ1-1, the full variable domain is DVKVTQSSRYLVKRTGEKVFLECVQDMDHENMFWYRQDPGLGLRLIYFSYDVKMKEKGDIPEGYSVSREKKERFSLILESASTNQTSMYLCASSPGGADTEAFFGQGTRLTVV.

The chain links TRBV7-8 to TRBJ2-1, with 8 bases matching TRBD2. The CDR3 loop spans 16 amino acids. V gave up 1 base and J gave up 2 bases; unmatched junction bases: 4. Germline values: CDR1 SGHVS, CDR2 FQNEAQ. The CDR3 DNA is TGTGCCAGCAGCTTAGGAGCGGGAGTTACCTACAATGAGCAGTTCTTC. Its protein is CASSLGAGVTYNEQFF.

Only a few counts were recorded for this clone. This chain links TRBV5-4 with TRBJ2-7, with 10 nucleotides matching TRBD1. V lost 4 bases to trimming and J lost 4 bases; unmatched junction nucleotides: 2. Looked up from germline, CDR1 is SGHNT and CDR2 is YYREEE (reference sequence). The CDR3 has 13 amino acids. CDR3 loop: CASSGQGEYEQYF. The CDR3 coding sequence is TGTGCCAGCAGCGGACAGGGGGAATACGAGCAGTACTTC.

The V gene is TRBV5-5, the J gene TRBJ2-7; D might be TRBD2 (5 bases). The CDR3 has 12 amino acids. Looked up from germline, CDR1 is SGHKS and CDR2 is YYEKEE (reference sequence). The V end lost 6 bases, the J end lost 3 bases, and 10 bases lay between the germline ends. CDR3 nucleotides: TGTGCCAGCACCTACGGAGGCTACGAGCAGTACTTC. Its protein product is CASTYGGYEQYF.

The chain couples TRBV28 to TRBJ2-7, with 8 bases lining up with TRBD1. CDR1 is MDHEN and CDR2 is SYDVKM in the germline V gene. Trimming at V came to 5 bases and at J to 0 bases, leaving 6 bases not matched to a gene. The CDR3 spans 15 residues. The CDR3, as DNA: TGTGCCAGCAGTCCAGGGACAGGCAGCTCCTACGAGCAGTACTTC. Protein: CASSPGTGSSYEQYF.

In its sample, this clone was seen once. V gene TRBV11-2 combines with J gene TRBJ2-1; 7 bases fit TRBD2. Germline CDR1 and CDR2: SGHAT and FQNNGV. CDR3 length equals 17 residues. With 1 base clipped from V and 3 bases from J, the junction kept 9 bases outside the gene matches. The CDR3 is CASSLGPGLHNYNEQFF. CDR3 sequence (DNA): TGTGCCAGCAGCTTAGGACCGGGACTACACAACTACAATGAGCAGTTCTTC.

J is TRBJ2-5 and V is TRBV5-1; the D gene is possibly TRBD2 (5 bases). Germline CDR1 SGHRS, CDR2 YFSETQ. V was pared by 0 bases and J by 5 bases, with 14 bases between. The CDR3 covers 15 residues. CDR3 bases: TGCGCCAGCAGCTTGGCGAGAGGGTTGGGGGAGACCCAGTACTTC. Translating it yields CASSLARGLGETQYF.

This sequence joins TRBV11-2 and TRBJ2-1; 9 bases match TRBD2. V was pared by 5 bases and J by 7 bases, with 9 bases of the junction left unmatched. The CDR3 totals 15 residues. The germline V gene has CDR1 SGHAT and CDR2 FQNNGV. CDR3 DNA: TGTGCCAGCAGCCCCGATCACCTAGCGGGGAATGAGCAGTTCTTC. This sequence encodes CASSPDHLAGNEQFF.